The 23 T cell receptor beta chains given below trace back to one sample, sequenced in a study of human T cells and chemical hapten exposure. Unfractionated whole blood was the source from which total RNA was extracted. In the library, unique molecular identifiers were attached to individual cDNA molecules. In TCRdb, the reads were re-called with MiXCR into one record per CDR3 protein. The sample lists about 120,000 distinct CDR3 sequences, less than 10% seen once, with roughly 1.5% in the top ten. The specimen was whole blood. The receptors derive from a human donor in good health. Some clones in this sample may be carry-over from other donors' samples.

This clonotype was counted at least ten times. V usage is TRBV10-3 and J usage is TRBJ2-2, with D unresolved. V was pared by 3 bases and J by 0 bases, with 14 bases between. Per the germline V gene, CDR1 is ENHRY and CDR2 is SYGVKD. The CDR3 extends over 17 amino acids. CDR3 region: CAISEPPTFTNTGELFF. As DNA, the CDR3 is TGTGCCATCAGTGAACCTCCGACGTTCACGAACACCGGGGAGCTGTTTTTT.

The chain employs TRBV19 and TRBJ1-2; 10 bases align to TRBD1. Losses at the gene ends were 4 bases for V and 0 bases for J; bases not matched to a gene: 11. Germline loops: CDR1 LNHDA, CDR2 SQIVND (reference sequence). CDR3 size: 18 residues. CDR3 in DNA: TGTGCCAGTAGTAAAAACCGGGACAGGGGACTAACTAACTATGGCTACACCTTC. Translated, it gives CASSKNRDRGLTNYGYTF.

This clonotype was counted at least ten times. The chain couples TRBV12-3 or TRBV12-4 to TRBJ1-2; D unresolved. The CDR3 covers 15 residues. V dropped 4 bases and J dropped 4 bases, with 16 bases sitting between them. CDR3 sequence: CASSWASSSPYGYTF. CDR3 DNA: TGTGCCAGCAGTTGGGCCAGTAGTAGTCCCTATGGCTACACCTTC.

The chain is built from TRBV5-1 and TRBJ2-7; TRBD2 matches at 15 bases. CDR1 is SGHRS and CDR2 is YFSETQ in the germline V gene. Trimming removed 3 bases from V and 2 bases from J; junction bases left unmatched: 9. This CDR3 region has 18 residues. CDR3 nucleotide sequence: TGCGCCAGCAGCTACTGGACTAGCGGGAGGGATCATGCCTACGAGCAGTACTTC. It is translated as CASSYWTSGRDHAYEQYF.

This rearrangement joins TRBV28 to TRBJ2-7, with 7 bases that match TRBD1. The germline V gene encodes CDR1 MDHEN and CDR2 SYDVKM. The CDR3 is 15 amino acids. V shed 8 bases and J 4 bases; nucleotides not matched to a gene: 14. In DNA form, the CDR3 reads TGTGCCAGCCTACCGGTGGGGACAGCGTTATACGAGCAGTACTTC. This encodes CASLPVGTALYEQYF.

The J gene is TRBJ2-6, the V gene TRBV6-2 or TRBV6-3; D is unclear. The germline CDR1 and CDR2 sequences are MNHEY and SVGEGT. Trimming pared 6 bases from V and 0 bases from J, leaving 12 bases between. CDR3 length equals 16 residues. CDR3 bases: TGTGCCAGCAGCCACGGACCGAACTCTGGGGCCAACGTCCTGACTTTC. Its translation is CASSHGPNSGANVLTF.

The chain has TRBV7-2 and TRBJ2-3; maybe TRBD1 (7 bases). The CDR3 has 17 residues. V lost 6 bases to trimming and J lost 10 bases, with 29 bases between them. Germline V gene sequence: CDR1 SGHTA, CDR2 FQGNSA. The CDR3 DNA reads TGTGCCAGCAGTAAAGGACTACAGGGGCCTTCGTCAAGTTCGCAGTATTTT. Its translation is CASSKGLQGPSSSSQYF.

This clonotype was seen repeatedly, ten times or more. J is TRBJ1-6 and V is TRBV18; tentatively, D is TRBD1 (5 bases). Trimming pared 1 base from V and 8 bases from J, leaving 15 bases between. Germline CDR1 and CDR2: KGHSH and LQKENI. The CDR3 sequence is 16 residues long. The CDR3 protein is CASSPRPGRGDSPLHF. The CDR3 DNA reads as TGTGCCAGCTCACCACGTCCCGGGCGAGGGGATTCACCCCTCCACTTT.

This clonotype was recorded at least ten times. The V call is TRBV18, the J call TRBJ1-1; D is perhaps TRBD1 (5 bases). The CDR3 length is 16 residues. From germline, CDR1 is KGHSH and CDR2 LQKENI. V dropped 2 bases and J dropped 0 bases, with 13 bases sitting between them. This CDR3 is CASSPKLQAMNTEAFF. The CDR3 DNA reads as TGTGCCAGCTCACCAAAGCTACAGGCGATGAACACTGAAGCTTTCTTT.

The sample holds many counts of this clonotype. The chain uses TRBV7-6 and TRBJ1-5; a possible D gene is TRBD1 (5 bases). V was trimmed by 5 bases and J by 4 bases, leaving 15 bases between them. There are 15 residues in the CDR3. Germline lookup yields CDR1 SGHVS and CDR2 FNYEAQ. The CDR3 DNA reads TGTGCCAGCAGCCAACAAACAGGACTAAATCAGCCCCAGCATTTT. It codes for CASSQQTGLNQPQHF.

This clonotype appeared a few times. The CDR3 nucleotides read TGTGCCAGCAGCTTCGACAGACAAACGCCTAATGAAAAACTGTTTTTT. Translation gives CASSFDRQTPNEKLFF. The rearrangement uses TRBV7-2 and TRBJ1-4, with a tentative D call TRBD1 (5 bases). The CDR3 is 16 amino acids. Germline V gene sequence: CDR1 SGHTA, CDR2 FQGNSA. The V gene lost 3 bases and the J gene lost 3 bases, with 14 bases spanning the gap.

This clonotype showed up just a few times. The V call is TRBV12-3 or TRBV12-4, the J call TRBJ1-2; TRBD1 might be the D (5 bases). Trimming left V 6 bases short and J 5 bases short, with 13 bases between. The CDR3 has 13 amino acids. The CDR3 coding sequence is TGTGCCAGCAGAGGGACTTCCAGATATGGCTACACCTTC. Translated, it gives CASRGTSRYGYTF.

This chain uses TRBV12-3 or TRBV12-4 with TRBJ2-7; D call uncertain. V was clipped by 5 bases and J by 5 bases, with 10 bases between them. This CDR3 is built from 12 residues. The CDR3 reads CASSKGTHEQYF. The CDR3 nucleotides are TGTGCCAGCAGTAAGGGTACCCACGAGCAGTACTTC.

This clonotype was seen many times. The chain uses TRBV10-3 and TRBJ1-6, with 11 bases that match TRBD1. CDR1 is ENHRY and CDR2 is SYGVKD in the germline V gene. The CDR3 spans 15 residues. The J segment lost 10 bases and the V segment lost 9 bases, leaving 11 bases of the junction unmatched. The CDR3 DNA follows: TGTGCCATTCGGGGCGTGGGACAGGGGGGATCACCCCTCCACTTT. Translation gives CAIRGVGQGGSPLHF.

This clonotype was seen only a few times. The chain links TRBV14 to TRBJ1-1; no firm D call. Germline CDR1 reads SGHDN; CDR2 reads FVKESK. Trimming stripped 2 bases from V and 0 bases from J, with 10 bases between. The CDR3 spans 15 residues. The CDR3 bases are TGTGCCAGCAGCCAAAGGAGGGCAATGAACACTGAAGCTTTCTTT. It codes for CASSQRRAMNTEAFF. The full variable domain, with the rest looked up from reference TRBV14 and TRBJ1-1, is EAGVTQFPSHSVIEKGQTVTLRCDPISGHDNLYWYRRVMGKEIKFLLHFVKESKQDESGMPNNRFLAERTGGTYSTLKVQPAELEDSGVYFCASSQRRAMNTEAFFGQGTRLTVV.

This clonotype showed up just a few times. The chain links TRBV11-1 to TRBJ2-7; maybe TRBD2 (5 bases). CDR3 length: 15 residues. Germline lookup yields CDR1 SGHAT and CDR2 FQDESV (reference sequence). The V end was cut by 6 bases, the J end by 4 bases, with 19 bases between. The CDR3 protein is CASRLHGGSYYEQYF. In DNA, the CDR3 is TGTGCCAGCAGGCTACACGGCGGGTCATATTACGAGCAGTACTTC.

This clonotype was seen ten or more times. The chain employs TRBV9 and TRBJ2-1, with 11 bases identical to TRBD2. This CDR3 comprises 18 residues. Germline values: CDR1 SGDLS, CDR2 YYNGEE. The V gene end was trimmed by 0 bases and the J gene end by 7 bases; junction bases not matched to a gene: 12. The chain's CDR3 is CASSVGGIAGGPGNEQFF. DNA for the CDR3: TGTGCCAGCAGCGTAGGGGGTATAGCGGGAGGGCCGGGGAATGAGCAGTTCTTC.

The chain couples TRBV9 to TRBJ2-1; 14 bases map to TRBD2. The J segment lost 3 bases and the V segment lost 4 bases, leaving 12 bases of the junction unmatched. The CDR3 contains 19 residues. CDR1 and CDR2 (germline): SGDLS, YYNGEE. Here the CDR3 reads CASSFRGTSGGRDYNEQFF. As DNA, the CDR3 is TGTGCCAGCAGCTTCCGAGGGACTAGCGGGGGCCGGGACTACAATGAGCAGTTCTTC.

This clonotype has only a few counts. The chain recombines TRBV5-6 with TRBJ1-3; D not certain. Trimming left V 4 bases short and J 8 bases short, with 13 bases between. The CDR3 is 13 amino acids. The germline V gene encodes CDR1 SGHDT and CDR2 YYEEEE. CDR3 bases: TGTGCCAGCAGCCCGGAGCGGGGAGACACCATATATTTT. Amino acids: CASSPERGDTIYF.

This clonotype was seen a handful of times. The chain recombines TRBV7-9 with TRBJ2-1, with 9 bases identical to TRBD2. Germline trimming cut 3 bases from V and 9 bases from J; bases unmatched to any gene: 12. CDR1 is SEHNR and CDR2 is FQNEAQ in the germline V gene (reference sequence). The CDR3 length is 16 residues. CDR3 sequence reads: CASSFSAGGPFSEQFF. CDR3 DNA sequence: TGTGCCAGCAGCTTTTCGGCGGGAGGGCCTTTCAGTGAGCAGTTCTTC.

This clonotype was picked up many times. The chain combines TRBV29-1 with TRBJ2-7; D is unresolved. The V and J ends lost 4 bases and 0 bases respectively, with 13 bases between them. The CDR3 runs 14 residues. CDR1 is SQVTM, CDR2 ANQGSEA, per germline. CDR3 region: CSVVFTDSSYEQYF. The CDR3 DNA reads TGCAGCGTTGTATTTACCGATTCCTCCTACGAGCAGTACTTC.

This clonotype has ten or more counts. The chain links TRBV6-2 or TRBV6-3 to TRBJ2-7; the D call may be TRBD1 or TRBD2 (6 bases each). Looked up from germline, CDR1 is MNHEY and CDR2 is SVGEGT. This CDR3 has 15 residues. Trimming cost V 8 bases and J 7 bases, with 24 bases left between them. The CDR3 loop is CASQGILAGPAEQYF. The DNA for the CDR3 is TGTGCCAGCCAGGGGATACTAGCCGGGCCTGCGGAGCAGTACTTC.

There are many counts of this clonotype. J is TRBJ2-7 and V is TRBV20-1, with D possibly being TRBD2 (5 bases). Germline V gene data show CDR1 as DFQATT and CDR2 as SNEGSKA (reference sequence). CDR3 size: 14 residues. V was cut by 2 bases and J by 4 bases, with 15 bases left in between. The CDR3 loop is CSARTSETWYEQYF. CDR3 sequence (DNA): TGCAGTGCTAGAACTAGTGAGACGTGGTACGAGCAGTACTTC.